Presented here are 21 T cell receptor beta chains from one specimen sequenced in a study of shared clonotypes between healthy human individuals. Sequencing used immunoSEQ multiplex PCR; TCRdb keeps in-frame clones, though not all of them. This sample has roughly 810,000 clones, with around 96% found just once. CD45RO-negative, CCR7-positively selected cells formed the naive CD8 fraction, excluding terminally differentiated effector memory CD45RA+ cells. The sequencing input was naive CD8+ T cells sorted from blood. These receptors originate from a man aged 25-40 years in good health.

The genes are TRBV7-2 and TRBJ2-7; 7 bases match TRBD2. The germline V gene encodes CDR1 SGHTA and CDR2 FQGNSA. The trim removed 4 bases at V and 0 bases at J, leaving 3 bases unmatched. The CDR3 runs to 14 residues. The CDR3 here is CASSSGGSSYEQYF. DNA for the CDR3: TGTGCCAGCAGCTCCGGCGGGAGCTCCTACGAGCAGTACTTC.

Notes on this clone: Other nucleotide sequences from this sample produce the same CDR3. The V gene is TRBV7-9, the J gene TRBJ2-5; 7 bases line up with TRBD1. This CDR3 region has 13 residues. The V segment lost 2 bases and the J segment 3 bases; nucleotides outside the gene matches: 0. Germline V gene sequence: CDR1 SEHNR, CDR2 FQNEAQ (reference sequence). The DNA for the CDR3 is TGTGCCAGCAGCTTAACAGGGGAAGAGACCCAGTACTTC. Encoded protein: CASSLTGEETQYF.

Only one count was recorded for this clone. The CDR3, as DNA: TGCGCCAGCAGCCCCAGGGAGCCCACAGATACGCAGTATTTT. Amino acids: CASSPREPTDTQYF. The chain recombines TRBV10-1 with TRBJ2-3; either TRBD1 or TRBD2 may fit D (5 bases each). Between the trimmed V and J ends, which lost 6 bases and 2 bases, there was a span of 12 bases. The germline V gene has CDR1 WNHNN and CDR2 SYGVQD (reference sequence). The CDR3 totals 14 residues.

V usage is TRBV6-5 and J usage is TRBJ1-2; no reliable D call. The CDR3 length is 13 residues. Trimming pared 2 bases from V and 2 bases from J, leaving 6 bases between. The V gene's germline CDR1 is MNHEY and CDR2 SVGAGI. The CDR3 loop is CASSYGRNYGYTF. CDR3 coding DNA: TGTGCCAGCAGTTACGGACGGAACTATGGCTACACCTTC.

In regard to this clone: Other DNA sequences from this sample encode an identical CDR3 as well. The chain combines TRBV7-9 with TRBJ2-7; possible D gene TRBD2, 5 bases. This CDR3 is built from 12 residues. The V gene lost 6 bases and the J gene lost 2 bases, with 8 bases spanning the gap. Germline V lookup: CDR1 SEHNR, CDR2 FQNEAQ (reference sequence). The CDR3 sequence: CASSEGAYEQYF. DNA for the CDR3: TGTGCCAGCAGTGAGGGCGCCTACGAGCAGTACTTC.

The chain is built from TRBV12-5 and TRBJ2-1; 9 positions match TRBD1. Germline CDR1 LGHNT, CDR2 FRNRAP. The CDR3 totals 15 residues. Trimming removed 6 bases from V and 4 bases from J; junction bases left unmatched: 7. The CDR3 nucleotides read TGTGCTAGTGGGCCCGGGACAGGGATATACAATGAGCAGTTCTTC. It codes for CASGPGTGIYNEQFF. The full variable domain, completed using reference TRBV12-5 and TRBJ2-1, is DARVTQTPRHKVTEMGQEVTMRCQPILGHNTVFWYRQTMMQGLELLAYFRNRAPLDDSGMPKDRFSAEMPDATLATLKIQPSEPRDSAVYFCASGPGTGIYNEQFFGPGTRLTVL.

As concerns this clone: The sample holds other DNA sequences that translate to the same CDR3. The V call is TRBV6-5, the J call TRBJ1-1; tentatively, D is TRBD1 (5 bases). This CDR3 comprises 14 residues. V shed 0 bases and J shed 4 bases, with 9 bases lying between them. The V gene's germline CDR1 is MNHEY and CDR2 SVGAGI. The CDR3 spells CASSYSGGGTEAFF. As DNA, the CDR3 is TGTGCCAGCAGTTACTCGGGGGGAGGCACTGAAGCTTTCTTT.

J is TRBJ1-1 and V is TRBV19; tentatively, D is TRBD1 (5 bases). With 3 bases removed from V and 5 bases from J, the gap between germline ends came to 10 bases. The CDR3 runs to 13 residues. Germline CDR1 LNHDA, CDR2 SQIVND (reference sequence). For the CDR3, the DNA is TGTGCCAGTAGTATCGGGGGTGGAACTGAAGCTTTCTTT. It yields the protein CASSIGGGTEAFF.

This clone was seen only once. The V call is TRBV15, the J call TRBJ1-5, with 9 bases aligning to TRBD1. J gave up 6 bases and V 4 bases, and 7 bases lay outside the gene matches. The CDR3 totals 15 residues. Germline assignment: CDR1 LNHNV and CDR2 YYDKDF (reference sequence). This CDR3 is CATSKGQGLRQPQHF. As DNA, the CDR3 is TGTGCCACCAGCAAGGGACAGGGTTTACGTCAGCCCCAGCATTTT.

This chain connects TRBV19 to TRBJ1-1; D is ambiguous. Trimming cost V 3 bases and J 9 bases, with 17 bases left between them. The CDR3 spans 14 residues. Germline V gene sequence: CDR1 LNHDA, CDR2 SQIVND (reference sequence). The CDR3 DNA is TGTGCCAGTAGTATGGCACAGAAAAGGGAAAAAGCTTTCTTT. Residues: CASSMAQKREKAFF.

This chain connects TRBV6-5 to TRBJ2-1; TRBD1 agrees at 8 bases. V gave up 8 bases and J gave up 3 bases; unmatched junction bases: 6. This CDR3 contains 14 residues. From germline, CDR1 is MNHEY and CDR2 SVGAGI. CDR3 region: CASSGQGNYNEQFF. CDR3 DNA sequence: TGTGCCAGCTCCGGACAGGGAAACTACAATGAGCAGTTCTTC.

As DNA, the CDR3 is TGTGCCAGCAGTGACTCGAGTTTGACACAGGAGAGCAATCAGCCCCAGCATTTT. This codes for CASSDSSLTQESNQPQHF. The V gene is TRBV6-4, the J gene TRBJ1-5; D is perhaps TRBD1 (5 bases). Germline V gene data show CDR1 as MRHNA and CDR2 as SNTAGT. The CDR3 has 18 residues. Trimming cost V 0 bases and J 1 base, with 16 bases left between them.

The V and J genes are TRBV6-4 and TRBJ2-7, with 7 positions matching TRBD1. CDR3 size: 11 residues. Unmatched junction bases numbered 2, after V lost 10 bases and J lost 2 bases. The germline CDR1 and CDR2 sequences are MRHNA and SNTAGT. CDR3 nucleotide sequence: TGTGCCAAAACAGGGGCCTACGAGCAGTACTTC. It specifies CAKTGAYEQYF.

About this clone: Within the sample, other DNA sequences also encode this same CDR3. CDR3 nucleotide sequence: TGTGCCAGCAGTTTATCTAGGGTCAATGAGCAGTTCTTC. It codes for CASSLSRVNEQFF. The chain couples TRBV27 to TRBJ2-1; unclear D gene. The CDR3 has 13 residues. V lost 0 bases, J lost 6 bases, and 6 bases lay in between. Germline V gene lookup returns CDR1 MNHEY and CDR2 SMNVEV (reference sequence).

The chain recombines TRBV27 with TRBJ2-7; TRBD1 might be the D (5 bases). Germline V gene lookup returns CDR1 MNHEY and CDR2 SMNVEV (reference sequence). V was pared by 5 bases and J by 3 bases, with 14 bases between. The CDR3 is 14 amino acids. The CDR3 region has the DNA TGTGCCAGCAGTCGGCAGGGCCCATTCTACGAGCAGTACTTC. As protein: CASSRQGPFYEQYF.

Note on this clone: Because it lacks the conserved phenylalanine or tryptophan at the end, this CDR3 is likely a read error. The DNA is left out, because the CDR3 cannot be placed on it with certainty; the CDR3 is given as TCRdb lists it. The chain carries TRBV18 and TRBJ1-4; the table names TRBD1, a call not compared with the DNA. The CDR3 spans 9 residues, counting both ends. CDR1 is KGHSH and CDR2 is LQKENI in the germline V gene. This chain's CDR3 is CASSSYQDP.

CDR3 amino acids: CASSLDPRVRIGETQYF. The DNA for the CDR3 is TGTGCCAGCAGCTTAGACCCCAGGGTTCGCATTGGGGAGACCCAGTACTTC. This chain joins TRBV7-9 and TRBJ2-5, with a possible D match to TRBD1 (5 bases). V lost 1 base and J lost 5, with 20 bases in between. Germline V CDR1 and CDR2: SEHNR, FQNEAQ (reference sequence). The CDR3 runs 17 residues.

V and J are TRBV29-1 and TRBJ2-5; D possibly corresponds to TRBD2 (6 bases). Germline values: CDR1 SQVTM, CDR2 ANQGSEA. Deletions cut 4 bases from V and 4 bases from J, with 19 bases between. The CDR3 covers 15 residues. CDR3 loop: CSVVVLWAGIETQYF. Written as DNA, the CDR3 is TGCAGCGTTGTCGTCTTGTGGGCGGGAATAGAGACCCAGTACTTC.

The rearrangement links TRBV28 to TRBJ1-2, with TRBD1 identical over 10 bases. V trimming: 3 bases; J trimming: 7 bases; junction bases outside the gene matches: 5. CDR3 size: 14 residues. The germline V gene encodes CDR1 MDHEN and CDR2 SYDVKM. The CDR3 here is CASSFPGTGVGYTF. DNA for the CDR3: TGTGCCAGCAGTTTCCCCGGGACAGGGGTTGGCTACACCTTC.

The chain carries TRBV7-6 and TRBJ1-1; D is undetermined. V shed 3 bases and J shed 2 bases, with 13 bases lying between them. This CDR3 contains 15 residues. From germline, CDR1 is SGHVS and CDR2 FNYEAQ. CDR3 sequence reads: CASSFPSGDNTEAFF. In nucleotides, the CDR3 is TGTGCCAGCAGCTTCCCCTCCGGGGATAACACTGAAGCTTTCTTT.

The chain has TRBV18 and TRBJ2-7; perhaps TRBD2 as D (5 bases). V lost 3 bases and J 5 bases, leaving 17 bases between the germline ends. Germline CDR1 KGHSH, CDR2 LQKENI. The CDR3 is made up of 15 amino acids. In DNA form, the CDR3 reads TGTGCCAGCTCACCCTTTGGGCTAGCTAGCCACGAGCAGTACTTC. It yields the protein CASSPFGLASHEQYF.